The 16 T cell receptor beta chains in this list originate from one sample, sequenced in a study of T cells in localized non-small cell lung cancer. Some clones are missing from TCRdb's copy, which holds only in-frame ones; the method was immunoSEQ multiplex PCR. The sample includes around 1,700 clones, approximately 25% of them seen just once. This specimen consisted of normal lung tissue next to the tumor, obtained before any cancer treatment. Receptor source: an older female donor with stage II lung adenocarcinoma.

The rearrangement links TRBV6-8 to TRBJ1-2; TRBD1 might be the D (5 bases). This CDR3 is 15 amino acids long. Germline values: CDR1 MNHGY, CDR2 SAAAGT. V was trimmed by 7 bases and J by 0 bases, leaving 15 bases between them. CDR3 DNA sequence: TGTGCCAGCATCTCTTGGGACCGGTCTAACTATGGCTACACCTTC. This sequence encodes CASISWDRSNYGYTF.

The table lists this clone with a few counts. The chain has TRBV6-1 and TRBJ2-1; 9 positions agree with TRBD2. The CDR3 has 17 amino acids. The germline CDR1 and CDR2 sequences are MNHNS and SASEGT. With V trimmed by 0 bases and J by 11 bases, 14 bases remained unmatched. The CDR3 DNA reads TGTGCCAGCAGTGAAGCGCTTCGCCTAGCGGGAAAGGTTCAGCAGTTCTTC. Protein product: CASSEALRLAGKVQQFF.

This clone is medium-sized (0.01 to 0.1%) by share. The chain couples TRBV11-3 to TRBJ2-5, with D perhaps TRBD1 (5 bases). Germline CDR1 is SGHNT and CDR2 is YENEEA. CDR3 size: 15 residues. Between the trimmed V and J ends, which lost 3 bases and 3 bases, there was a span of 14 bases. The DNA of the CDR3 is TGTGCCAGCAGCTTGGCTCGGCAGGGTAAAGAGACCCAGTACTTC. Translated: CASSLARQGKETQYF.

This clone came up a few times. The J gene is TRBJ1-1, the V gene TRBV6-8; D unresolved. The V gene's germline CDR1 is MNHGY and CDR2 SAAAGT. The CDR3 is made up of 14 amino acids. Trimming shortened V by 2 bases and J by 2 bases, and 9 bases separated the two germline ends. CDR3 loop: CASSYTSGNTEAFF. The CDR3, as DNA: TGTGCCAGCAGTTACACCTCCGGTAACACTGAAGCTTTCTTT.

This clone was detected a few times. The chain employs TRBV18 and TRBJ2-7; 8 bases map to TRBD2. The CDR3 extends over 14 amino acids. CDR1 is KGHSH, CDR2 LQKENI, per germline. Trimming removed 1 base from V and 3 bases from J; junction bases left unmatched: 2. In DNA, the CDR3 is TGTGCCAGCTCACCACGGACTAGCTTCTACGAGCAGTACTTC. It translates to CASSPRTSFYEQYF.

This clone was recorded a few times. The V and J genes are TRBV28 and TRBJ2-5; TRBD2 matches 7 bases. The CDR3 totals 12 residues. CDR1 MDHEN and CDR2 SYDVKM come from the germline V gene. J was trimmed by 5 bases and V by 7 bases; bases with no gene match: 4. DNA for the CDR3: TGTGCCAGCACCACCGGGGGGGAGACCCAGTACTTC. Translated: CASTTGGETQYF.

The V gene is TRBV6-8, the J gene TRBJ1-2, with D tentatively TRBD1 (5 bases). This CDR3 is built from 15 residues. CDR1 is MNHGY and CDR2 is SAAAGT in the germline V gene. V was clipped by 7 bases and J by 8 bases, with 23 bases between them. The CDR3 sequence: CASTYPSSGLTGYTF. The CDR3 region has the DNA TGTGCCAGCACCTATCCTTCTTCGGGGCTCACGGGCTACACCTTC.

By share, this clone ranks as medium-sized. The CDR3, as DNA: TGTGCCAGCAGTGGTCAAGCAATGAACACTGAAGCTTTCTTT. It is translated as CASSGQAMNTEAFF. The chain carries TRBV9 and TRBJ1-1; no reliable D call. Germline V gives CDR1 SGDLS, CDR2 YYNGEE. V dropped 5 bases and J dropped 0 bases, with 11 bases sitting between them. CDR3 size: 14 residues.

This clone is classed as medium-sized. The chain has TRBV6-8 and TRBJ2-2; D remains ambiguous. Germline CDR1 reads MNHGY; CDR2 reads SAAAGT. Trimming shortened V by 4 bases and J by 1 base, and 10 bases separated the two germline ends. This CDR3 contains 15 residues. The DNA for the CDR3 is TGTGCCAGCAGTTTATATAGATTGAACACCGGGGAGCTGTTTTTT. Protein: CASSLYRLNTGELFF.

There are a few counts of this clone. J is TRBJ1-1 and V is TRBV9; D gene uncertain. Germline V gene lookup returns CDR1 SGDLS and CDR2 YYNGEE. V gave up 4 bases and J gave up 6 bases, with 10 bases separating them. CDR3 length: 12 residues. The CDR3 DNA sequence: TGTGCCAGCAGCTTATCCCTATCTGAAGCTTTCTTT. It translates to CASSLSLSEAFF.

In its sample, this clone was seen a few times. This chain connects TRBV28 to TRBJ1-5; D gene ambiguous. Germline V gene data show CDR1 as MDHEN and CDR2 as SYDVKM. This CDR3 comprises 17 residues. V lost 0 bases and J lost 0, with 12 bases in between. The CDR3 DNA follows: TGTGCCAGCAGTTTATGGGCAGAGTTAGATAGCAATCAGCCCCAGCATTTT. This gives the protein CASSLWAELDSNQPQHF. The whole variable domain, remainder taken from reference TRBV28 and TRBJ1-5, is DVKVTQSSRYLVKRTGEKVFLECVQDMDHENMFWYRQDPGLGLRLIYFSYDVKMKEKGDIPEGYSVSREKKERFSLILESASTNQTSMYLCASSLWAELDSNQPQHFGDGTRLSIL.

This clone was seen a handful of times. The genes are TRBV28 and TRBJ1-1; no reliable D call. With 3 bases removed from V and 1 base from J, the gap between germline ends came to 3 bases. Germline values: CDR1 MDHEN, CDR2 SYDVKM. CDR3 length equals 12 residues. Written as DNA, the CDR3 is TGTGCCAGCAGTTTCCAGAACACTGAAGCTTTCTTT. It translates to CASSFQNTEAFF.

The rearrangement uses TRBV6-8 and TRBJ2-1; possible D gene TRBD1, 5 bases. Germline V CDR1 and CDR2: MNHGY, SAAAGT. The CDR3 covers 15 residues. V was shortened by 7 bases and J by 7 bases, with 20 bases between the two germline ends. The chain's CDR3 is CASTPFGNRLNEQFF. The CDR3 bases are TGTGCCAGCACCCCCTTTGGGAACAGGCTGAATGAGCAGTTCTTC.

This clone occurred a few times. The genes are TRBV29-1 and TRBJ2-2, with D perhaps assigned TRBD1 or TRBD2 (6 bases each). CDR3 length: 13 amino acids. Trimming took 2 bases from V and 7 from J, leaving 11 bases between them. Germline assignment: CDR1 SQVTM and CDR2 ANQGSEA. The CDR3 loop reads CSVERGAVGELFF. The CDR3 bases are TGCAGCGTTGAAAGGGGGGCTGTCGGGGAGCTGTTTTTT.

In this sample, this clone is medium-sized. The J gene is TRBJ2-1, the V gene TRBV11-3; 7 bases map to TRBD1. V lost 5 bases, J lost 10 bases, and 20 bases stayed unmatched. CDR1 is SGHNT, CDR2 YENEEA, per germline. There are 17 residues in the CDR3. CDR3 sequence (DNA): TGTGCCAGCAGCCCCAAAGGGGGCAGATCCGTACATTGGGAGCAGTTCTTC. This codes for CASSPKGGRSVHWEQFF.

This clone is deemed large. This chain connects TRBV11-3 to TRBJ2-2, with D perhaps given as TRBD1 or TRBD2 (7 bases each). The CDR3 covers 15 residues. V was cut by 3 bases and J by 4 bases, with 12 bases left in between. Germline lookup yields CDR1 SGHNT and CDR2 YENEEA. The CDR3 protein is CASSLGGGGTGELFF. CDR3 in DNA: TGTGCCAGCAGCTTGGGAGGGGGCGGCACCGGGGAGCTGTTTTTT.